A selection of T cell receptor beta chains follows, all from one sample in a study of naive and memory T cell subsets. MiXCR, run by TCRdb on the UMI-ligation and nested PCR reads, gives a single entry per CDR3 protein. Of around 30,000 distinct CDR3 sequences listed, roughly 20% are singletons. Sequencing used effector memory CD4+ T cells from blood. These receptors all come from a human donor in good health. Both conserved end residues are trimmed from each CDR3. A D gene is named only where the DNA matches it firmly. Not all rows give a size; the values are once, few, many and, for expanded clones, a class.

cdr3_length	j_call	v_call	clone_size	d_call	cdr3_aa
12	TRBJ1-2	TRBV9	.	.	ASSVGTEGSRYT
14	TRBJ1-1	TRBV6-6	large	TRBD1	ASRDRDRQLNTEAF
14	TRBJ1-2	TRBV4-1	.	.	ASSQDPHAGFYGYT
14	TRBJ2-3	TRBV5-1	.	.	ASSGGGATSTDTQY
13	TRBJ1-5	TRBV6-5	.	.	ASRSAASGNQPQH
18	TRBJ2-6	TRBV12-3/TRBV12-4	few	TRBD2	ASSFRVAGVLRSGANVLT
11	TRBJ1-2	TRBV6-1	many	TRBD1	ASSQQGGDGYT
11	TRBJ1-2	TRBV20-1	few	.	SAPPPENYGYT
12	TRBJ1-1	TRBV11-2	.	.	ASSLGWRRTEAF
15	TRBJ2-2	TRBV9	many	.	ASSANLWVSNTGELF
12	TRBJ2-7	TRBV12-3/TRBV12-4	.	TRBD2	ASSFSGSSYEQY